One and the same sample provided the 26 T cell receptor beta chains below, sequenced in a study of PD-L1 blockade in urothelial cancer. Measured with immunoSEQ multiplex PCR; TCRdb has only the in-frame clones, and not every one. The data contain approximately 110,000 clones, approximately 85% of them singletons. The sample consisted of PBMCs, taken around atezolizumab (anti-PD-L1) treatment. Source of these receptors: a man over 45 with urothelial cancer.

J is TRBJ2-7 and V is TRBV5-1, with 8 positions matching TRBD1. The ends lost 4 bases at V and 0 bases at J; junction bases unmatched: 3. The CDR3 spans 14 residues. From germline, CDR1 is SGHRS and CDR2 YFSETQ. The CDR3 region is CASSRTGSSYEQYF. CDR3 coding DNA: TGCGCCAGCAGCCGGACAGGGAGCTCCTACGAGCAGTACTTC.

This rearrangement joins TRBV7-9 to TRBJ1-3; tentatively, D is TRBD1 (5 bases). The V gene's germline CDR1 is SEHNR and CDR2 FQNEAQ (reference sequence). Deletions cut 3 bases from V and 2 bases from J, with 11 bases between. The CDR3 runs 15 residues. The DNA of the CDR3 is TGTGCCAGCAGCTTGGATCTAGGGGCTGGAAACACCATATATTTT. The encoded protein is CASSLDLGAGNTIYF.

The rearrangement uses TRBV9 and TRBJ2-3, with D perhaps matching TRBD2 (5 bases). The CDR3 spans 15 residues. Looked up from germline, CDR1 is SGDLS and CDR2 is YYNGEE. V lost 0 bases to trimming and J lost 5 bases, with 13 bases between them. The CDR3 nucleotides read TGTGCCAGCAGCGTAGGTCGGGGAGCAGAAGATACGCAGTATTTT. Translation gives CASSVGRGAEDTQYF.

The CDR3 region has the DNA TGTGCCGGCCGGCTAGCGGGAGGGTACAATGAGCAGTTCTTC. It codes for CAGRLAGGYNEQFF. The rearrangement links TRBV30 to TRBJ2-1; 12 bases are shared with TRBD2. Looked up from germline, CDR1 is GTSNPN and CDR2 is SVGIG (reference sequence). V lost 8 bases, J lost 4 bases, and 6 bases stayed unmatched. This CDR3 is 14 amino acids long.

J is TRBJ2-3 and V is TRBV5-1, with TRBD2 identical over 12 bases. This CDR3 comprises 16 residues. V lost 4 bases to trimming and J lost 5 bases; unmatched junction nucleotides: 8. Germline values: CDR1 SGHRS, CDR2 YFSETQ. The CDR3 loop reads CASSELAGGEGDTQYF. The CDR3 DNA is TGCGCCAGCAGCGAACTAGCGGGAGGAGAGGGAGATACGCAGTATTTT.

The V call is TRBV10-1, the J call TRBJ2-7; 9 nucleotides line up with TRBD2. The CDR3 covers 14 residues. Germline-derived CDR1 and CDR2 are WNHNN and SYGVQD (reference sequence). V lost 10 bases and J lost 2; bases outside the gene matches: 9. The CDR3 coding sequence is TGCGCCAACTCGGGACTAGCATCACCCTACGAGCAGTACTTC. Translated, it gives CANSGLASPYEQYF.

The rearrangement uses TRBV5-4 and TRBJ2-5; D remains ambiguous. With 4 bases removed from V and 4 bases from J, the gap between germline ends came to 11 bases. Germline CDR1 reads SGHNT; CDR2 reads YYREEE (reference sequence). This CDR3 contains 13 residues. The CDR3 coding sequence is TGTGCCAGCAGCCCTTGGCCCACAGAGACCCAGTACTTC. Amino acid sequence: CASSPWPTETQYF.

This clone has just one count. The genes are TRBV9 and TRBJ2-3, with a tentative D call TRBD2 (5 bases). The germline V gene has CDR1 SGDLS and CDR2 YYNGEE. This CDR3 is 16 amino acids long. The germline V and J ends were trimmed by 0 bases and 5 bases, with 16 bases remaining between them. The CDR3 loop is CASSVEVTRIVDTQYF. CDR3 bases: TGTGCCAGCAGCGTAGAGGTTACTAGGATCGTAGATACGCAGTATTTT.

At least ten counts were recorded for this clone. The chain combines TRBV28 with TRBJ2-7, with TRBD2 matching over 12 bases. After removal of 5 bases from V and 0 bases from J, the junction contained 5 bases not matched to a gene. Germline lookup yields CDR1 MDHEN and CDR2 SYDVKM. The CDR3 is 16 residues long. Here the CDR3 reads CASSLPTSGSSYEQYF. CDR3 in DNA: TGTGCCAGCAGTCTCCCGACTAGCGGGAGCTCCTACGAGCAGTACTTC.

The DNA of the CDR3 is TGTGCCAGCTCAACCACAGGCGAAAGCCAGCCCCAGCATTTT. Encoded protein: CASSTTGESQPQHF. The chain joins TRBV18 to TRBJ1-5, with D perhaps matching TRBD1 (5 bases). CDR3 size: 14 residues. CDR1 KGHSH and CDR2 LQKENI come from the germline V gene. Deletions cut 5 bases from V and 7 bases from J, with 15 bases between.

The J gene is TRBJ2-1, the V gene TRBV6-1; TRBD2 aligns across 11 bases. With 6 bases clipped from V and 4 bases from J, the junction kept 5 bases outside the gene matches. Germline V gene lookup returns CDR1 MNHNS and CDR2 SASEGT. The CDR3 spans 15 residues. The CDR3 bases are TGTGCCAGCAGGGTGACTAGCGGGGCTTACAATGAGCAGTTCTTC. Encoded protein: CASRVTSGAYNEQFF.

The rearrangement uses TRBV6-4 and TRBJ1-1; TRBD1 aligns across 7 bases. The CDR3 contains 14 residues. The germline gives CDR1 MRHNA, CDR2 SNTAGT. Unmatched junction bases numbered 5, after V lost 6 bases and J lost 1 base. The CDR3 coding sequence is TGTGCCAGCAGCTACAGGGGCGAGAACACTGAAGCTTTCTTT. Residues: CASSYRGENTEAFF.

V is TRBV9 and J is TRBJ2-7, with D perhaps TRBD1 (5 bases). The germline V gene has CDR1 SGDLS and CDR2 YYNGEE. The V end lost 3 bases, the J end lost 1 base, and 11 bases lay between the germline ends. The CDR3 has 14 amino acids. DNA of the CDR3: TGTGCCAGCAGCGAGACAGCAAAATCCTACGAGCAGTACTTC. It is translated as CASSETAKSYEQYF.

The V and J genes are TRBV7-2 and TRBJ2-1; tentative D call: TRBD2 (5 bases). Looked up from germline, CDR1 is SGHTA and CDR2 is FQGNSA. The CDR3 length is 15 residues. V dropped 5 bases and J dropped 5 bases, with 16 bases sitting between them. This CDR3 is CASSPRAAVNNEQFF. The DNA for the CDR3 is TGTGCCAGCAGCCCCCGAGCAGCGGTAAACAATGAGCAGTTCTTC.

The chain uses TRBV7-2 and TRBJ2-3, with TRBD2 identical over 9 bases. Germline V gene sequence: CDR1 SGHTA, CDR2 FQGNSA. After removal of 3 bases from V and 6 bases from J, the junction contained 7 bases not matched to a gene. This CDR3 contains 15 residues. Written as DNA, the CDR3 is TGTGCCAGCAGCTTTGGCGGGAGGGCGTTGGATACGCAGTATTTT. The encoded protein is CASSFGGRALDTQYF.

With regard to this clone: Other nucleotide sequences from this sample produce the same CDR3. The V call is TRBV28, the J call TRBJ2-7; 11 bases fit TRBD2. The CDR3 is 15 amino acids. Germline values: CDR1 MDHEN, CDR2 SYDVKM. The J segment lost 1 base and the V segment lost 6 bases, leaving 5 bases of the junction unmatched. DNA for the CDR3: TGTGCCAGCAGCCCCGGGACTAGCGGATCCTACGAGCAGTACTTC. Protein sequence: CASSPGTSGSYEQYF.

This clone was picked up one time. This chain connects TRBV19 to TRBJ1-5, with D possibly TRBD1 on 5 matching bases. Germline loops: CDR1 LNHDA, CDR2 SQIVND (reference sequence). V was cut by 2 bases and J by 6 bases, with 14 bases left in between. The CDR3 length is 15 residues. CDR3 DNA sequence: TGTGCCAGTAGTATAAGTAGGGGTTCGGGTCAGCCCCAGCATTTT. It yields the protein CASSISRGSGQPQHF.

This clone was observed a handful of times. The rearrangement joins TRBV7-9 to TRBJ2-7; D is ambiguous. CDR1 is SEHNR, CDR2 FQNEAQ, per germline (reference sequence). The CDR3 spans 15 residues. The V and J ends lost 4 bases and 0 bases respectively, with 13 bases between them. The DNA of the CDR3 is TGTGCCAGCAGCTCCCCTAATGGCGGCTCCTACGAGCAGTACTTC. Its protein is CASSSPNGGSYEQYF. Drawing the rest from reference TRBV7-9 and TRBJ2-7, the complete variable domain is DTGVSQNPRHKITKRGQNVTFRCDPISEHNRLYWYRQTLGQGPEFLTYFQNEAQLEKSRLLSDRFSAERPKGSFSTLEIQRTEQGDSAMYLCASSSPNGGSYEQYFGPGTRLTVT.

The V call is TRBV19, the J call TRBJ2-1; 8 nucleotides align to TRBD2. CDR3 length equals 17 residues. Germline V gene sequence: CDR1 LNHDA, CDR2 SQIVND (reference sequence). The trim removed 5 bases at V and 6 bases at J, leaving 15 bases unmatched. CDR3 DNA: TGTGCCAGTAGTCCTATCATCGGAAGCGGGAGACCCAATGAGCAGTTCTTC. This codes for CASSPIIGSGRPNEQFF.

The J gene is TRBJ1-2, the V gene TRBV7-3; D perhaps matches TRBD1 (5 bases). The V end lost 8 bases, the J end lost 4 bases, and 14 bases lay between the germline ends. Germline V CDR1 and CDR2: SGHTA, FQGTGA. The CDR3 runs to 13 residues. The CDR3 is CASGRGQGYGYTF. The CDR3 nucleotides read TGTGCCAGCGGCCGTGGGCAGGGCTATGGCTACACCTTC.

This chain connects TRBV7-3 to TRBJ2-1, with D possibly matching TRBD1 (6 bases). Germline lookup yields CDR1 SGHTA and CDR2 FQGTGA. The V end was cut by 6 bases, the J end by 0 bases, with 15 bases between. CDR3 length: 16 amino acids. CDR3 in DNA: TGTGCCAGCAGTTTGGGGGCGGCTAGCTCCTACAATGAGCAGTTCTTC. Encoded protein: CASSLGAASSYNEQFF.

The V call is TRBV4-2, the J call TRBJ2-7; TRBD2 matches 10 bases. Unmatched junction bases numbered 10, after V lost 4 bases and J lost 7 bases. The CDR3 consists of 15 residues. From germline, CDR1 is LGHNA and CDR2 YNFKEQ. This chain's CDR3 is CASSRRGEREGEQYF. Here the CDR3 DNA reads TGTGCCAGCAGCCGACGCGGTGAGCGGGAGGGGGAGCAGTACTTC.

This chain joins TRBV7-8 and TRBJ1-5; TRBD1 aligns across 10 bases. The CDR3 is 16 amino acids. Unmatched junction bases numbered 6, after V lost 3 bases and J lost 4 bases. In germline, CDR1 is SGHVS, CDR2 FQNEAQ. CDR3 sequence: CASSFLTGGANQPQHF. The CDR3 DNA reads as TGTGCCAGCAGCTTCCTGACAGGGGGCGCGAATCAGCCCCAGCATTTT.

This clone was recorded a few times. The chain recombines TRBV18 with TRBJ2-5; 9 bases agree with TRBD1. CDR3 length equals 15 residues. V shed 0 bases, J shed 2 bases, and the junction held 1 base outside the gene matches. The V gene's germline CDR1 is KGHSH and CDR2 LQKENI. The CDR3 DNA reads as TGTGCCAGCTCACCACCGGGACAGGGACAAGAGACCCAGTACTTC. Translation: CASSPPGQGQETQYF.

This chain joins TRBV9 and TRBJ2-3; TRBD2 matches at 7 bases. CDR3 length: 15 amino acids. V gave up 4 bases and J gave up 0 bases; unmatched junction bases: 5. Germline V CDR1 and CDR2: SGDLS, YYNGEE. In DNA, the CDR3 is TGTGCCAGCAGCCGAAGCGGGACTAGCACAGATACGCAGTATTTT. Translated, it gives CASSRSGTSTDTQYF.

The V gene is TRBV7-3, the J gene TRBJ2-3, with 11 bases lining up with TRBD2. V was clipped by 2 bases and J by 4 bases; unmatched bases: 2. This CDR3 region has 15 residues. The germline V gene has CDR1 SGHTA and CDR2 FQGTGA. The CDR3 protein is CASSLDSGRADTQYF. CDR3 DNA sequence: TGTGCCAGCAGCTTAGATAGCGGGAGGGCAGATACGCAGTATTTT.